A selection of T cell receptor beta chains follows, all from one sample in a study of blood T cell repertoires in COVID-19. Generated by immunoSEQ multiplex PCR, the TCRdb table keeps only in-frame clones and is missing some. There are about 100,000 clones in the sample; roughly 86% occur only once, and approximately 10% lies in the top ten. Sequencing input: peripheral blood. These receptors came from a woman aged 30 to 39 with acute or convalescent COVID-19. Each CDR3 is given with its conserved first and last residue. Each record gives: clone size, J gene, CDR3 length, D gene, V gene, CDR3 DNA, CDR3 protein. D genes are given only for firm matches. A row's size may be missing; if present it is once, few, many or a size class.

>NA|TRBJ2-1|13|NA|TRBV5-6
TGTGCCAGCAGCTTGGCAGGGGCAAGTGAGCAGTTCTTC
CASSLAGASEQFF
>NA|TRBJ1-4|17|TRBD1|TRBV15
TGTGCCACCAGCAGAAGACCGGGACAGGGGCGTAATGAAAAACTGTTTTTT
CATSRRPGQGRNEKLFF
>NA|TRBJ2-7|13|NA|TRBV5-1
TGCGCCAGCAGCGAACAGGTTTCCTACGAGCAGTACTTC
CASSEQVSYEQYF
>once|TRBJ2-3|15|NA|TRBV4-1
TGCGCCAGCAGCCAGGTGGGACACCGCACAGATACGCAGTATTTT
CASSQVGHRTDTQYF
>few|TRBJ1-2|16|TRBD1|TRBV5-1
TGCGCCAGCAGCTTAGGAGGACAGGGTGAAATCTATGGCTACACCTTC
CASSLGGQGEIYGYTF
>NA|TRBJ2-7|13|NA|TRBV30
TGTGCCTGGAGGGCGGACATCTCCTACGAGCAGTACTTC
CAWRADISYEQYF
>NA|TRBJ2-2|15|TRBD1|TRBV9
TGTGCCAGCAGCGTAGGAGGGGGCCCCACCGGGGAGCTGTTTTTT
CASSVGGGPTGELFF
>NA|TRBJ2-4|14|TRBD1|TRBV29-1
TGCAGCGTCTCGGGACAGTTTGGTAAAAACATTCAGTACTTC
CSVSGQFGKNIQYF
>NA|TRBJ1-1|12|NA|TRBV6-5
TGTGCCAGCAGGCGGGAGAACACTGAAGCTTTCTTT
CASRRENTEAFF
>NA|TRBJ2-1|13|NA|TRBV5-1
TGCGCCAGCAGCTTGGGACAGGCTAATGAGCAGTTCTTC
CASSLGQANEQFF